This entry concerns a single T cell receptor (beta chain). These data belong to a study of control samples from healthy donors and cancer patients. The CDR3 length is 14 residues. Trimming cost V 2 bases and J 9 bases, with 15 bases left between them. Per the germline V gene, CDR1 is SGHRS and CDR2 is YFSETQ. Data came from immunoSEQ multiplex PCR; TCRdb stores just in-frame clones and leaves some out. The sample lists roughly 130,000 clones, around 90% seen once, with about 2.6% in the top ten. The receptor comes from a man aged 18 to 29 in good health. V and J are TRBV5-1 and TRBJ2-1, with a tentative D call TRBD1 (6 bases). The specimen sequenced was blood. The CDR3 spells CASSFGASRGEQFF. The CDR3 coding sequence is TGCGCCAGCAGCTTCGGGGCTAGCAGGGGTGAGCAGTTCTTC.